A single TCR beta chain is shown here with its context. Original handling: The assay estimated nucleated cells by amplifying reference gene primers. The method was immunoSEQ multiplex PCR; TCRdb's version includes in-frame clones alone and lacks a portion of them. The DNA gave D and trimming, while V, J and clone size come from that table. The sample lists approximately 53,000 clones; 90% to 95% were seen once. The sample comes from a study of blood T cell repertoires in COVID-19. The wider study: T cells, B-cell-depleted T cells, or PBMCs provided the cDNA or gDNA that served as material.

The trim removed 5 bases at V and 3 bases at J, leaving 3 bases unmatched. Germline CDR1 MDHEN, CDR2 SYDVKM. The CDR3 spans 15 residues. The V call is TRBV28, the J call TRBJ2-2; 10 positions agree with TRBD2. The clonotype originates from an elderly woman with acute or convalescent COVID-19. The sample was peripheral blood. In DNA form, the CDR3 reads TGTGCCAGCAGTAGAGGACTAGCGGACACCGGGGAGCTGTTTTTT. Its translation is CASSRGLADTGELFF.